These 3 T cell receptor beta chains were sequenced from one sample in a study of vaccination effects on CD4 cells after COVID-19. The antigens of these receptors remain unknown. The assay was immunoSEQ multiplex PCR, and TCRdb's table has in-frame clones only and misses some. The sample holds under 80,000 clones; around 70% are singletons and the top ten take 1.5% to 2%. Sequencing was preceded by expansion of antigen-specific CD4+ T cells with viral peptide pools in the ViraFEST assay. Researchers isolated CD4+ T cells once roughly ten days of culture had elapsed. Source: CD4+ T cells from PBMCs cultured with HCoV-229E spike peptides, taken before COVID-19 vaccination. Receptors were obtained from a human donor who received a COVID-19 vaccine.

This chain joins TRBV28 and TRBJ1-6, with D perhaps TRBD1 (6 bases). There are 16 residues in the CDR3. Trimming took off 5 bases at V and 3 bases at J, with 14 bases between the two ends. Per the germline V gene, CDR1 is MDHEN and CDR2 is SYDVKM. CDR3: CASSPSTGYYNSPLHF. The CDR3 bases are TGTGCCAGCAGTCCCTCGACAGGTTACTATAATTCACCCCTCCACTTT.

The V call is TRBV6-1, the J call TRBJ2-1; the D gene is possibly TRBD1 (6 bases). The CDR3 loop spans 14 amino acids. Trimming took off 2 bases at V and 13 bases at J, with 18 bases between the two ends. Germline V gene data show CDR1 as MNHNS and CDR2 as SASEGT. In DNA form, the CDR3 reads TGTGCCAGCAGTGAACGCCGGCCGAACAGGGAACAGTTCTTC. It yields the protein CASSERRPNREQFF.

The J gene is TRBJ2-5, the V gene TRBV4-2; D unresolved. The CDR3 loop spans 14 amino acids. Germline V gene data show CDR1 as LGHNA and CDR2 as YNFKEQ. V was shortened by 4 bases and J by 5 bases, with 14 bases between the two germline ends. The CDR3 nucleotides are TGTGCCAGCAGCCTCCTTAGGGCAGACGAGACCCAGTACTTC. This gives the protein CASSLLRADETQYF.